This T cell receptor (beta chain) is from a study of shared clonotypes between healthy human individuals. In the study overall: Each donor contributed plates that comprised three CD4 naive, three CD4 memory, two CD8 naive and one CD8 memory.

Sorted-subset replicate PCR reactions contained 200 to 250 ng DNA, corresponding to some 29,000 T cell genomes. Assay used: immunoSEQ multiplex PCR; TCRdb lists only in-frame clones, some missing. This sample has 2.3 million or so clones, with 90% to 95% found just once. General observations from the study: Donor scarcity curtailed the genetic and exposure-history diversity represented herein.

The CDR3 is made up of 15 amino acids. Looked up from germline, CDR1 is LGHNA and CDR2 is YSLEER. Germline trimming cut 0 bases from V and 4 bases from J; bases unmatched to any gene: 4. All donors were healthy HIV-negative adults lacking recent acute infections or vaccinations. Concerning this clone itself: What it binds is unknown.

The sequenced sample consisted of naive CD4+ T cells from PBMCs. Subset reported: CD45RA+ positively selected. This sequence originates from a man between 18 and 35 years old in good health. Some clones in this sample may be carry-over from other donors' samples. This rearrangement joins TRBV4-3 to TRBJ2-5; 8 bases agree with TRBD2. In DNA form, the CDR3 reads TGCGCCAGCAGCCAAGATGGGAGCGGGAGAGAGACCCAGTACTTC. Protein: CASSQDGSGRETQYF.